Presented here are 22 T cell receptor beta chains from one specimen sequenced in a study of blood T cell repertoires in COVID-19. Only in-frame clones appear in the TCRdb table, and some are missing; sequencing was by immunoSEQ multiplex PCR. Seen here are just over 300,000 clones, roughly 90% observed once, and the top ten hold 1.5% to 2%. The sequenced sample consisted of peripheral blood. The receptors here all came from a woman in her thirties with COVID-19, enrolled during active disease.

The chain is built from TRBV6-5 and TRBJ1-2; D perhaps matches TRBD1 (5 bases). In germline, CDR1 is MNHEY, CDR2 SVGAGI. Trimming took 7 bases from V and 8 from J, leaving 11 bases between them. The CDR3 length is 11 residues. The CDR3 nucleotides are TGTGCCAGCACCCACGGGGGGGGCTACACCTTC. This encodes CASTHGGGYTF.

The V call is TRBV5-1, the J call TRBJ2-3, with D possibly TRBD1 on 5 matching bases. Trimming removed 4 bases from V and 1 base from J, with 13 bases in between. Germline CDR1 and CDR2: SGHRS and YFSETQ. This CDR3 has 15 amino acids. The CDR3 DNA reads as TGCGCCAGCAGCCAGGGAACTTTGGGCACAGATACGCAGTATTTT. Its protein is CASSQGTLGTDTQYF.

The chain is built from TRBV19 and TRBJ1-3; TRBD1 might be the D (5 bases). The ends were cut back, 5 bases at V and 0 bases at J, with 17 bases in the middle. The CDR3 is 17 amino acids. Germline CDR1 reads LNHDA; CDR2 reads SQIVND (reference sequence). The chain's CDR3 is CASSSVSRTNSGNTIYF. For the CDR3, the DNA is TGTGCCAGTAGTTCGGTCTCACGGACAAACTCTGGAAACACCATATATTTT.

The chain recombines TRBV6-5 with TRBJ1-3, with a possible D match to TRBD1 (6 bases). V shed 7 bases and J shed 2 bases, with 15 bases lying between them. The CDR3 totals 15 residues. Germline lookup yields CDR1 MNHEY and CDR2 SVGAGI. The CDR3 DNA is TGTGCCAGCACAAACAGAGGGGGACCTGGAAACACCATATATTTT. Amino acids: CASTNRGGPGNTIYF.

V is TRBV30 and J is TRBJ1-6, with 8 bases identical to TRBD1. Trimming at V came to 1 base and at J to 11 bases, leaving 4 bases not matched to a gene. This CDR3 has 13 amino acids. Germline-derived CDR1 and CDR2 are GTSNPN and SVGIG (reference sequence). For the CDR3, the DNA is TGTGCCTGGAGTGATACAGGGGGTACACCCCTCCACTTT. It encodes CAWSDTGGTPLHF.

This sequence joins TRBV19 and TRBJ1-5; D not certain. Germline loops: CDR1 LNHDA, CDR2 SQIVND (reference sequence). This CDR3 has 13 amino acids. V lost 3 bases, J lost 4 bases, and 7 bases lay in between. The CDR3 reads CASSITVNQPQHF. In DNA form, the CDR3 reads TGTGCCAGTAGTATCACGGTGAATCAGCCCCAGCATTTT.

The chain joins TRBV4-1 to TRBJ1-4; D gene uncertain. The CDR3 extends over 13 amino acids. CDR1 is MGHRA, CDR2 YSYEKL, per germline. The V gene lost 5 bases and the J gene lost 7 bases, with 11 bases spanning the gap. The CDR3 nucleotides read TGCGCCAGCAGCAAGCACCCATTTGAAAAACTGTTTTTT. Translation gives CASSKHPFEKLFF.

The chain recombines TRBV9 with TRBJ1-1, with D unresolved. The CDR3 length is 15 residues. Trimming took 7 bases from V and 0 from J, leaving 16 bases between them. Looked up from germline, CDR1 is SGDLS and CDR2 is YYNGEE. CDR3 region: CASGQRHSLNTEAFF. For the CDR3, the DNA is TGTGCCAGCGGGCAACGACACAGTCTGAACACTGAAGCTTTCTTT.

This clone was counted once. This chain joins TRBV6-5 and TRBJ2-2, with D possibly being TRBD2 (6 bases). Germline-derived CDR1 and CDR2 are MNHEY and SVGAGI. This CDR3 region has 15 residues. V gave up 2 bases and J gave up 4 bases, with 11 bases separating them. The CDR3, as DNA: TGTGCCAGCAGTTACGAGGCGGGGCCCACCGGGGAGCTGTTTTTT. It is translated as CASSYEAGPTGELFF.

Note on this clone: Other DNA sequences in the same sample also yield this CDR3. V and J are TRBV11-2 and TRBJ2-4, with 7 bases fitting TRBD2. With 4 bases clipped from V and 4 bases from J, the junction kept 4 bases outside the gene matches. CDR1 and CDR2 from the germline V gene are SGHAT and FQNNGV. The CDR3 runs 14 residues. The CDR3 DNA sequence: TGTGCCAGCAGCTCTCGACTAGCAAAAAACATTCAGTACTTC. Translating gives CASSSRLAKNIQYF.

The chain recombines TRBV6-5 with TRBJ1-6; no reliable D call. Germline V gives CDR1 MNHEY, CDR2 SVGAGI. This CDR3 spans 16 amino acids. Trimming removed 4 bases from V and 0 bases from J, with 10 bases in between. CDR3 protein: CASSFTRSSYNSPLHF. The CDR3 nucleotides are TGTGCCAGCAGTTTTACAAGGAGCTCCTATAATTCACCCCTCCACTTT.

The chain joins TRBV12-3 or TRBV12-4 to TRBJ2-5; 9 nucleotides match TRBD2. This CDR3 comprises 13 residues. V dropped 5 bases and J dropped 2; count of bases not matched to a gene: 0. The CDR3 loop reads CASSAGGQETQYF. The CDR3 DNA follows: TGTGCCAGCAGTGCGGGGGGGCAAGAGACCCAGTACTTC.

The rearrangement uses TRBV4-2 and TRBJ2-7; 7 bases line up with TRBD1. This CDR3 contains 15 residues. V lost 0 bases, J lost 3 bases, and 5 bases stayed unmatched. Per the germline V gene, CDR1 is LGHNA and CDR2 is YNFKEQ. The CDR3: CASSQDRGQFYEQYF. The CDR3 nucleotides are TGTGCCAGCAGCCAAGATCGGGGACAGTTCTACGAGCAGTACTTC.

The chain is built from TRBV21-1 and TRBJ1-2; TRBD1 was called by the table and not checked on the DNA. TRBV21-1 counts as a pseudogene. This CDR3 spans 13 amino acids. CDR3 sequence: CARPDRGDYGYTF. DNA of the CDR3: TGTGCCAGACCCGACAGGGGAGACTATGGCTACACCTTC.

The chain employs TRBV29-1 and TRBJ1-2, with D perhaps TRBD1 (6 bases). The CDR3 spans 12 residues. Germline lookup yields CDR1 SQVTM and CDR2 ANQGSEA. The V and J ends lost 6 bases and 4 bases respectively, with 12 bases between them. The CDR3 DNA follows: TGCAGCGTATACAGGGTCGGCTATGGCTACACCTTC. Translating it yields CSVYRVGYGYTF.

This clone has more than one count but fewer than ten. The V gene is TRBV2, the J gene TRBJ2-3, with TRBD1 as a possible D gene (5 bases). The V end was cut by 4 bases, the J end by 11 bases, with 13 bases between. The germline V gene has CDR1 SNHLY and CDR2 FYNNEI. CDR3 length: 12 amino acids. CDR3 sequence reads: CASSADRYWQYF. CDR3 in DNA: TGTGCCAGCAGTGCAGACAGATACTGGCAGTATTTT.

This clone was counted once. The rearrangement links TRBV7-9 to TRBJ1-2; D gene ambiguous. The V end was cut by 4 bases, the J end by 5 bases, with 20 bases between. There are 16 residues in the CDR3. Per the germline V gene, CDR1 is SEHNR and CDR2 is FQNEAQ (reference sequence). The CDR3, as DNA: TGTGCCAGCAGCTCCCTAGACTCCGACGGACTATATGGCTACACCTTC. Protein sequence: CASSSLDSDGLYGYTF. Combining the CDR3 with reference TRBV7-9 and TRBJ1-2 gives the whole variable domain DTGVSQNPRHKITKRGQNVTFRCDPISEHNRLYWYRQTLGQGPEFLTYFQNEAQLEKSRLLSDRFSAERPKGSFSTLEIQRTEQGDSAMYLCASSSLDSDGLYGYTFGSGTRLTVV.

This clone showed up just once. The chain employs TRBV6-1 and TRBJ2-2; a weak D match, TRBD1 (5 bases). CDR3 length: 14 residues. The V end lost 3 bases, the J end lost 5 bases, and 10 bases lay between the germline ends. Looked up from germline, CDR1 is MNHNS and CDR2 is SASEGT. CDR3 in amino acids: CASSDRVGTGELFF. In DNA form, the CDR3 reads TGTGCCAGCAGTGACAGGGTAGGGACCGGGGAGCTGTTTTTT.

J is TRBJ1-3 and V is TRBV9; weak D call: TRBD1 (5 bases). V was clipped by 4 bases and J by 4 bases, with 12 bases between them. Germline V gene lookup returns CDR1 SGDLS and CDR2 YYNGEE. The CDR3 consists of 14 residues. The CDR3 DNA is TGTGCCAGCAGCAAAAGGGGTACAGGAAACACCATATATTTT. This sequence encodes CASSKRGTGNTIYF.

V is TRBV5-6 and J is TRBJ2-5, with D unresolved. V dropped 1 base and J dropped 0 bases, with 7 bases sitting between them. Germline V gene lookup returns CDR1 SGHDT and CDR2 YYEEEE. CDR3 length: 14 amino acids. This CDR3 reads CASSLNGYQETQYF. The CDR3 DNA reads TGTGCCAGCAGCTTGAACGGGTACCAAGAGACCCAGTACTTC.

The genes are TRBV5-4 and TRBJ2-5, with 9 nucleotides matching TRBD1. This CDR3 has 15 amino acids. With 5 bases clipped from V and 4 bases from J, the junction kept 9 bases outside the gene matches. The germline V gene has CDR1 SGHNT and CDR2 YYREEE (reference sequence). As DNA, the CDR3 is TGTGCCAGCAGGGTATGGGGACAGGGCCTAGAGACCCAGTACTTC. This codes for CASRVWGQGLETQYF.

The genes are TRBV7-9 and TRBJ2-2; 8 bases map to TRBD2. The CDR3 consists of 16 residues. Trimming cost V 6 bases and J 0 bases; bases outside gene matches: 6. CDR1 is SEHNR and CDR2 is FQNEAQ in the germline V gene (reference sequence). The CDR3 DNA is TGTGCCAGCAGAGGGACACTAGCGGCGAACACCGGGGAGCTGTTTTTT. It specifies CASRGTLAANTGELFF.